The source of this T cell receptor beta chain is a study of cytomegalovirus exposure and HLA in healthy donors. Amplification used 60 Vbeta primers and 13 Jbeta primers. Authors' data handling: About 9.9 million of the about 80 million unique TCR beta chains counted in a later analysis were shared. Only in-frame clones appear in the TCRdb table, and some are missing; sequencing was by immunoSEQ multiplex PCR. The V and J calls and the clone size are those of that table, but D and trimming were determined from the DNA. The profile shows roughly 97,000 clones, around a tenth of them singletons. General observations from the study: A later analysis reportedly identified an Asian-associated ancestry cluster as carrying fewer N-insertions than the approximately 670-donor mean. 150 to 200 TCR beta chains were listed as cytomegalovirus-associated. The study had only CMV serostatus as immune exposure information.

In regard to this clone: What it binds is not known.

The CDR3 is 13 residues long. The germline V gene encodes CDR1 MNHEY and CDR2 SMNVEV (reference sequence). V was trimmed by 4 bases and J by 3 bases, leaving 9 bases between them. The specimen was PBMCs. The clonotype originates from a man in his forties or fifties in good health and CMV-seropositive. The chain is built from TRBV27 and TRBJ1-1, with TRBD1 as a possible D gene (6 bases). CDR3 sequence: CASSYRDDTEAFF. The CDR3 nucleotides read TGTGCCAGCAGTTACAGGGATGACACTGAAGCTTTCTTT.